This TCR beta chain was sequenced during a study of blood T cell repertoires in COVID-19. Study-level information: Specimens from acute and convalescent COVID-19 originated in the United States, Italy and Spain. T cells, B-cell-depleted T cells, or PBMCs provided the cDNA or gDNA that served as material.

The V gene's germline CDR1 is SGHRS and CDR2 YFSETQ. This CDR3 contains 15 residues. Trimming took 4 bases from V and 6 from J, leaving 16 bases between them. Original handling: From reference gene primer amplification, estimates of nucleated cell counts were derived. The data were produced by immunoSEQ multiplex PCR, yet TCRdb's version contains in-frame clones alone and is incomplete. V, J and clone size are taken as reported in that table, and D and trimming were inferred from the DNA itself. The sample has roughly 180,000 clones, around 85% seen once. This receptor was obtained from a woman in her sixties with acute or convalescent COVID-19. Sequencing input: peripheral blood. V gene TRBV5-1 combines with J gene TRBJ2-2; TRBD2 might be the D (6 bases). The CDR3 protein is CASSLRTGVPGELFF. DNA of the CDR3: TGCGCCAGCAGCCTCCGAACGGGGGTGCCCGGGGAGCTGTTTTTT. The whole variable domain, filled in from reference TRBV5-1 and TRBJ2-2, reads KAGVTQTPRYLIKTRGQQVTLSCSPISGHRSVSWYQQTPGQGLQFLFEYFSETQRNKGNFPGRFSGRQFSNSRSEMNVSTLELGDSALYLCASSLRTGVPGELFFGEGSRLTVL.